This TCR beta chain came from a study of immune evolution from preneoplasia to lung adenocarcinoma. This CDR3 region has 13 residues. Per germline, CDR1 GTSNPN and CDR2 SVGIG (reference sequence). As concerns this clone: Its antigen is undetermined.

Using immunoSEQ multiplex PCR, the repertoire was profiled, and TCRdb retains in-frame clones only, with some absent. The sample has 4,500 to 5,000 clones; 75% to 85% are singletons. Notes on the study in general: Clonality was highest in normal lung, lower in later-stage lesions apparently.

The sequenced material came from FFPE adjacent normal lung tissue. The chain employs TRBV30 and TRBJ2-5, with 8 bases aligning to TRBD1. The TCR was taken from a donor at least 70 years old with lung adenocarcinoma. CDR3 DNA sequence: TGTGCTTTGGGACAGGTCCTAGGAGAGACCCAGTACTTC. Translating it yields CALGQVLGETQYF.